A selection of T cell receptor beta chains follows, all from one sample in a study of beta chain features in type 1 diabetes. Data came from immunoSEQ multiplex PCR; TCRdb stores just in-frame clones and leaves some out. The table has about 360,000 clones, 10% to 15% seen once; the top ten hold 0.017%. The specimen sequenced was naive CD4+ T cells from blood. The receptors here all came from a man aged 18 to 29 in good health. Each CDR3 is given with its conserved first and last residue. D genes are given only for firm matches. Rows may omit the clone size; those that give it use once, few, many or a size class.

- TRBJ2-7 TRBV19 TRBD1 CASRPPGQVYEQYF TGTGCCAGTAGACCACCGGGACAGGTCTACGAGCAGTACTTC
few TRBJ2-5 TRBV18 TRBD1 CASSPETGGQETQYF TGTGCCAGCTCACCGGAGACAGGGGGCCAAGAGACCCAGTACTTC
- TRBJ2-3 TRBV9 - CASSVGDGGYTDTQYF TGTGCCAGCAGCGTAGGAGACGGGGGTTACACAGATACGCAGTATTTT
- TRBJ1-6 TRBV9 - CASSVDGGRLNSPLHF TGTGCCAGCAGCGTAGACGGAGGGAGGTTGAATTCACCCCTCCACTTT
- TRBJ1-6 TRBV6-5 TRBD1 CASSRLTGVDSPLHF TGTGCCAGCAGCCGACTGACAGGGGTGGATTCACCCCTCCACTTT
few TRBJ2-1 TRBV4-2 - CAIKQGDEQFF TGTGCCATTAAACAGGGCGATGAGCAGTTCTTC
- TRBJ1-1 TRBV19 - CASTNRDFANTEAFF TGTGCCAGTACCAACCGGGACTTCGCGAACACTGAAGCTTTCTTT
few TRBJ2-1 TRBV29-1 - CSVEESVYNEQFF TGCAGCGTTGAAGAGTCAGTTTACAATGAGCAGTTCTTC
- TRBJ1-4 TRBV28 - CASTYAGAGNEKLFF TGTGCCAGCACCTACGCAGGGGCAGGGAATGAAAAACTGTTTTTT
once TRBJ2-7 TRBV18 - CASSPPAAGAYEQYF TGTGCCAGCTCACCACCGGCTGCAGGGGCCTACGAGCAGTACTTC
few TRBJ1-2 TRBV14 TRBD1 CASSGGGRLFYGYTF TGTGCCAGCAGCGGAGGGGGCAGACTGTTCTATGGCTACACCTTC
few TRBJ2-2 TRBV6-5 TRBD2 CASSLTSGRGAGELFF TGTGCCAGCAGTTTGACTAGCGGGAGGGGGGCCGGGGAGCTGTTTTTT
- TRBJ2-3 TRBV11-2 TRBD1 CASSPDSTGSTDTQYF TGTGCCAGCAGCCCGGACTCGACAGGGAGCACAGATACGCAGTATTTT
- TRBJ1-1 TRBV5-4 - CASSSTGQTNTEAFF TGTGCCAGCAGTTCCACCGGACAGACGAACACTGAAGCTTTCTTT
many TRBJ2-3 TRBV7-9 - CALRSADTQYF TGTGCCCTCAGGTCGGCAGATACGCAGTATTTT
- TRBJ1-2 TRBV7-2 - CASSLGYNYGYTF TGTGCCAGCAGCTTAGGTTATAACTATGGCTACACCTTC
- TRBJ1-1 TRBV15 - CATSRDGYRVNTEAFF TGTGCCACCAGCAGAGATGGGTACAGGGTGAACACTGAAGCTTTCTTT
- TRBJ2-3 TRBV5-1 - CASSFDNTQYF TGCGCCAGCAGCTTCGACAATACGCAGTATTTT
- TRBJ2-7 TRBV18 TRBD1 CASPYKPGGSEQYF TGTGCCAGCCCCTACAAACCAGGGGGCTCGGAGCAGTACTTC
few TRBJ2-1 TRBV30 - CAWSPAPSAVQFF TGTGCCTGGAGCCCCGCCCCTAGCGCCGTACAGTTCTTC
- TRBJ2-3 TRBV5-4 TRBD2 CASSWTSGGAIDTQYF TGTGCCAGCAGCTGGACTAGCGGGGGGGCCATAGATACGCAGTATTTT
few TRBJ1-5 TRBV9 - CASSEGGSQPQHF TGTGCCAGCAGCGAAGGAGGGAGTCAGCCCCAGCATTTT
- TRBJ2-5 TRBV7-8 - CASSSGRLTGTQYF TGTGCCAGCAGCTCCGGACGCCTCACAGGGACCCAGTACTTC
- TRBJ2-2 TRBV9 - CASSVGGMKTANTGELFF TGTGCCAGCAGCGTAGGCGGGATGAAGACCGCGAACACCGGGGAGCTGTTTTTT
- TRBJ1-3 TRBV7-2 - CASSLVRHGNTIYF TGTGCCAGCAGCTTAGTGAGACACGGAAACACCATATATTTT
few TRBJ1-1 TRBV18 TRBD1 CASSPDRVGTEAFF TGTGCCAGCTCACCAGACAGGGTCGGGACTGAAGCTTTCTTT
- TRBJ1-2 TRBV28 - CASSLYGGNYGYTF TGTGCCAGCAGTTTGTACGGAGGGAACTATGGCTACACCTTC
- TRBJ2-5 TRBV7-9 - CASSLLGETQYF TGTGCCAGCAGCTTACTCGGAGAGACCCAGTACTTC
- TRBJ2-2 TRBV21-1 - CASSKVPAGGPSWCTGELFF TGTGCCAGCAGCAAAGTGCCAGCGGGAGGGCCTAGTTGGTGCACCGGGGAGCTGTTTTTT
few TRBJ2-7 TRBV29-1 - CSVRRTRTENTYEQYF TGCAGCGTGAGACGGACTAGGACAGAGAATACCTACGAGCAGTACTTC
few TRBJ2-4 TRBV5-4 TRBD2 CASQRGGKNIQYF TGTGCCAGCCAGCGGGGGGGCAAAAACATTCAGTACTTC
- TRBJ1-5 TRBV9 TRBD1 CASSAGTGNQPQHF TGTGCCAGCAGCGCCGGGACAGGCAATCAGCCCCAGCATTTT
few TRBJ2-2 TRBV30 - CAWAPGFYAGELFF TGTGCCTGGGCCCCAGGGTTCTACGCCGGGGAGCTGTTTTTT
few TRBJ1-1 TRBV7-6 TRBD1 CASSRTGVNTEAFF TGTGCCAGCAGCCGGACAGGGGTGAACACTGAAGCTTTCTTT
- TRBJ2-7 TRBV4-3 - CASSHQHRASYEQYF TGCGCCAGCAGCCACCAACACAGGGCCTCCTACGAGCAGTACTTC
- TRBJ1-1 TRBV19 - CASSIGRGINTEAFF TGTGCCAGTAGTATCGGTCGGGGGATAAACACTGAAGCTTTCTTT
- TRBJ2-1 TRBV19 TRBD2 CASSPSGSSYNEQFF TGTGCCAGTTCTCCCAGCGGGAGCTCCTACAATGAGCAGTTCTTC
- TRBJ2-7 TRBV5-6 TRBD2 CASSSSRTSGYEQYF TGTGCCAGCAGCTCTAGCAGGACTAGCGGGTACGAGCAGTACTTC
- TRBJ1-1 TRBV19 TRBD1 CASSPGTGGAGTEAFF TGTGCCAGTAGTCCAGGGACAGGGGGCGCCGGTACTGAAGCTTTCTTT
few TRBJ2-5 TRBV5-5 TRBD2 CASSRTVAGGRGETQYF TGTGCCAGCAGCAGAACCGTAGCGGGGGGCCGCGGAGAGACCCAGTACTTC
few TRBJ2-1 TRBV28 TRBD2 CASNPGRGYEQFF TGTGCCAGCAATCCAGGGAGGGGCTATGAGCAGTTCTTC
- TRBJ2-5 TRBV10-3 TRBD2 CAISVLAGGGETQYF TGTGCCATCAGTGTACTAGCGGGAGGGGGAGAGACCCAGTACTTC
- TRBJ1-6 TRBV30 - CAWSVPQVGEDSPLHF TGTGCCTGGAGTGTACCTCAGGTAGGGGAAGATTCACCCCTCCACTTT
few TRBJ1-1 TRBV4-3 TRBD1 CASSPSPPGQGAAFF TGCGCCAGCAGCCCTTCGCCGCCGGGACAGGGAGCAGCTTTCTTT
- TRBJ2-4 TRBV4-3 TRBD1 CASKGDLRQGIQYF TGCGCCAGCAAAGGGGACCTTAGACAGGGCATTCAGTACTTC
few TRBJ2-5 TRBV6-5 - CASSYAKETQYF TGTGCCAGCAGTTACGCGAAAGAGACCCAGTACTTC
- TRBJ1-2 TRBV4-2 - CASSKEDIANYGYTF TGTGCCAGCAGCAAAGAGGACATAGCTAACTATGGCTACACCTTC
few TRBJ2-7 TRBV7-2 TRBD2 CASKPGLASYEQYF TGTGCCAGCAAGCCGGGACTAGCGTCATACGAGCAGTACTTC
few TRBJ2-7 TRBV5-4 - CASSPPGTHSREQYF TGTGCCAGCAGCCCCCCCGGCACCCACTCCAGGGAGCAGTACTTC
- TRBJ1-2 TRBV28 - CASSFRDLRAYYGYTF TGTGCCAGCAGTTTTCGGGACTTAAGGGCCTACTATGGCTACACCTTC
few TRBJ2-7 TRBV19 - CASSIRDGSSYEQYF TGTGCCAGTAGTATCCGGGACGGGAGCTCCTACGAGCAGTACTTC
- TRBJ2-3 TRBV10-3 TRBD2 CAISESGAGKGTDTQYF TGTGCCATCAGTGAGTCTGGAGCGGGGAAGGGCACAGATACGCAGTATTTT
- TRBJ2-3 TRBV7-9 - CSHTDTQYF TGTTCCCACACAGATACGCAGTATTTT
few TRBJ2-4 TRBV5-6 - CASSLRTELAKNIQYF TGTGCCAGCAGCTTGAGGACAGAGTTAGCCAAAAACATTCAGTACTTC
few TRBJ2-1 TRBV20-1 - CSARRSYEQFF TGCAGTGCTAGACGTTCCTATGAGCAGTTCTTC